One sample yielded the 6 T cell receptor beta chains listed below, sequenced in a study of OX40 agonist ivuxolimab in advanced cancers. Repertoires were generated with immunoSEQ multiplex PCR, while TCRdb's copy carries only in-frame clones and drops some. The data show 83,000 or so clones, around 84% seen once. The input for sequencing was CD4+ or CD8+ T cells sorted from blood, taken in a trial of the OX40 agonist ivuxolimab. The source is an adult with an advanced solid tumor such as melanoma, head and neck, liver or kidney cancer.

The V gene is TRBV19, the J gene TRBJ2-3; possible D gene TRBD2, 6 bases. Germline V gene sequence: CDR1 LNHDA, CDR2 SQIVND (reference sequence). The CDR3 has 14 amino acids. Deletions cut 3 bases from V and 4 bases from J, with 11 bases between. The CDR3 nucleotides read TGTGCCAGTAGTATGGGCGGGGAGGCAGATACGCAGTATTTT. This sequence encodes CASSMGGEADTQYF.

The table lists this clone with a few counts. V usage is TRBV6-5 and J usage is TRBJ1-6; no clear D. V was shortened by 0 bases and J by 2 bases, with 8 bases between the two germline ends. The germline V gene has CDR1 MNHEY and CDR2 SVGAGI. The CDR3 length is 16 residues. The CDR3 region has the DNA TGTGCCAGCAGTTACTCCTCGGCCCCCTATAATTCACCCCTCCACTTT. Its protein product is CASSYSSAPYNSPLHF.

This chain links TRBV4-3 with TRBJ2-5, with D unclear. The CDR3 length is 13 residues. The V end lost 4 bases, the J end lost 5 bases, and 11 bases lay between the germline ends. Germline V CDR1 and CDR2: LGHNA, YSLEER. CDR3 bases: TGCGCCAGCAGCCCAGGAACGGCGGAGACCCAGTACTTC. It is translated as CASSPGTAETQYF.

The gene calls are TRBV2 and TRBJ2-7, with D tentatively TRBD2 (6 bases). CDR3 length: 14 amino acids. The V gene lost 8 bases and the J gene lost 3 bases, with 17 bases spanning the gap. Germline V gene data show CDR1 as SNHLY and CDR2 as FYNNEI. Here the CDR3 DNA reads TGTGCCAGCGGCCTCCCCGGGGGTATCTACGAGCAGTACTTC. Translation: CASGLPGGIYEQYF. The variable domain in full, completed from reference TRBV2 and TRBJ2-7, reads EPEVTQTPSHQVTQMGQEVILRCVPISNHLYFYWYRQILGQKVEFLVSFYNNEISEKSEIFDDQFSVERPDGSNFTLKIRSTKLEDSAMYFCASGLPGGIYEQYFGPGTRLTVT.

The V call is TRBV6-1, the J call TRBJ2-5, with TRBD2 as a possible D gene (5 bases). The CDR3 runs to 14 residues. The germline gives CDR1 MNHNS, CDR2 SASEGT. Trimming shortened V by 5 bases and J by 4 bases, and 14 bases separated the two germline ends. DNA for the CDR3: TGTGCCAGCAGTCGTACGAGAAGCGGAGAGACCCAGTACTTC. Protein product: CASSRTRSGETQYF.

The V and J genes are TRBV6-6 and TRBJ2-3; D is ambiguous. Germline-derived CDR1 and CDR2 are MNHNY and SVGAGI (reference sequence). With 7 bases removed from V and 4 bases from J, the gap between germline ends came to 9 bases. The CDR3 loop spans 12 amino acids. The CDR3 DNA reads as TGTGCCAGCAATCAAGACTCAGATACGCAGTATTTT. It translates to CASNQDSDTQYF.